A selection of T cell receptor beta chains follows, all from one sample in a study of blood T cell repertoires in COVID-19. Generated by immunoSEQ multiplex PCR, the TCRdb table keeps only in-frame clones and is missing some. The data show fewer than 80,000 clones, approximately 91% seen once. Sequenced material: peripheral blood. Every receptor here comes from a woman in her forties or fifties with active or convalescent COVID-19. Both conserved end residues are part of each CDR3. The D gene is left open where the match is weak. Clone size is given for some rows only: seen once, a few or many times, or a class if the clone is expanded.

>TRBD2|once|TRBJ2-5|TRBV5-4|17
TGTGCCAGCAGCTCCTCGACTAGCGGGAGCAATTGGGAGACCCAGTACTTC
CASSSSTSGSNWETQYF
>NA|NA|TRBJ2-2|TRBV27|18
TGTGCCAGCAGCCTTACCCCCCCCAGGTCAGGTTACACCGGGGAGCTGTTTTTT
CASSLTPPRSGYTGELFF
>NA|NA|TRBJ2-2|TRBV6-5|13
TGTGCCAGCAGTTACGAGTTAACCGGGGAGCTGTTTTTT
CASSYELTGELFF
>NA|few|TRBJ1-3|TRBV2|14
TGTGCCAGCAGTACACCAAGCTCTGGAAACACCATATATTTT
CASSTPSSGNTIYF
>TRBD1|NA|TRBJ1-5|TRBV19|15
TGTGCCAGTAGTCCTAGCCCAGGGGGTTATCAGCCCCAGCATTTT
CASSPSPGGYQPQHF
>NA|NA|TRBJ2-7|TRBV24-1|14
TGTGCCACCAGTGATTACCTACTCTCCTACGAGCAGTACTTC
CATSDYLLSYEQYF
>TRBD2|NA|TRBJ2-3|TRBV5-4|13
TGTGCCAGCAGCTGGGGGGGAGCGGATACGCAGTATTTT
CASSWGGADTQYF
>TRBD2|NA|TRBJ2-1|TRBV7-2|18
TGTGCCATGGAAACACAATGGACTAGCGGGAGGACCTACAATGAGCAGTTCTTC
CAMETQWTSGRTYNEQFF
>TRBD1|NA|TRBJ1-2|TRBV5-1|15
TGCGCCAGCAGCCCCACGGGGACAGGGGCAGCTGGCTACACCTTC
CASSPTGTGAAGYTF
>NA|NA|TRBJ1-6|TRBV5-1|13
TGCGCCAGCAGCTTGGAGGGGAATTCACCCCTCCACTTT
CASSLEGNSPLHF
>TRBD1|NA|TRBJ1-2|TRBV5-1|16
TGCGCCAGCAGCTTACTAACAGGGGATCGTGGCTATGGCTACACCTTC
CASSLLTGDRGYGYTF
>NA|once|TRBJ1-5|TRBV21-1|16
TGTGCCAGCAGCAAAGATTGGCGGTTCCACAATCAGCCCCAGCATTTT
CASSKDWRFHNQPQHF
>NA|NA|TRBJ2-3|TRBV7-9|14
TGTGCCAGCAGCTCCTTGGAACGGGAAGATACGCAGTATTTT
CASSSLEREDTQYF
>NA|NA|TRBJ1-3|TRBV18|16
TGTGCCAGCTCAATAAACAGGGCCGACTCTGGAAACACCATATATTTT
CASSINRADSGNTIYF
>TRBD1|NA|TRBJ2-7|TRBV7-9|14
TGTGCCAGCAGCCGCGGACAGGGGGCCTACGAGCAGTACTTC
CASSRGQGAYEQYF
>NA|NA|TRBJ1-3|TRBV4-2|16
TGTGCCAGCAGCCACCTATTTCGGGGGGCTGGAAACACCATATATTTT
CASSHLFRGAGNTIYF
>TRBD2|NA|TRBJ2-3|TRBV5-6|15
TGTGCCAGCAGCTTTGCGACTAGCGGGCAAGATACGCAGTATTTT
CASSFATSGQDTQYF
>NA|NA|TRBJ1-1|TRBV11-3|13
TGTGCCAGCAGCTTAGGGGCGGGTGGTGAAGCTTTCTTT
CASSLGAGGEAFF
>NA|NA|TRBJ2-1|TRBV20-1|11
TGCAGCAAGGGAGGCTACAATGAGCAGTTCTTC
CSKGGYNEQFF
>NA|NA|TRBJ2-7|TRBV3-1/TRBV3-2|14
TGTGCCAGCAGCCAAGCCGCGGCCGGCTACGAGCAGTACTTC
CASSQAAAGYEQYF
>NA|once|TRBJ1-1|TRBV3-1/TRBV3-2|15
TGTGCCAGCAGCCAAGATGAGGGAGGGGGCACTGAAGCTTTCTTT
CASSQDEGGGTEAFF
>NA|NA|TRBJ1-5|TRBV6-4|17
TGTGCCAGCAGTGACCCAACGAAGACAGAGATCTATCAGCCCCAGCATTTT
CASSDPTKTEIYQPQHF
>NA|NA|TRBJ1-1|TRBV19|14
TGTGCCAGTAGTATTCAGCCGGACAGTCTATCAGCTTTCTTT
CASSIQPDSLSAFF
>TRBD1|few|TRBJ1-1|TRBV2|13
TGTGCCAGCAACCGACAGGGGGACACTGAAGCTTTCTTT
CASNRQGDTEAFF
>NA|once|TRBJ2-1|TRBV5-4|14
TGTGCCAGCAGCTTGGAACGAGCCTCCAATGAGCAGTTCTTC
CASSLERASNEQFF
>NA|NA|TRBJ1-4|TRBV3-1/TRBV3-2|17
TGTGCCAGCAGCGGAGATCCGGGATCTTTGGGGGGAGAAAAACTGTTTTTT
CASSGDPGSLGGEKLFF
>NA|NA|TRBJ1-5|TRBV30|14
TGTGCCTGGAGTGAGGCGGCTAGCAATCAGCCCCAGCATTTT
CAWSEAASNQPQHF